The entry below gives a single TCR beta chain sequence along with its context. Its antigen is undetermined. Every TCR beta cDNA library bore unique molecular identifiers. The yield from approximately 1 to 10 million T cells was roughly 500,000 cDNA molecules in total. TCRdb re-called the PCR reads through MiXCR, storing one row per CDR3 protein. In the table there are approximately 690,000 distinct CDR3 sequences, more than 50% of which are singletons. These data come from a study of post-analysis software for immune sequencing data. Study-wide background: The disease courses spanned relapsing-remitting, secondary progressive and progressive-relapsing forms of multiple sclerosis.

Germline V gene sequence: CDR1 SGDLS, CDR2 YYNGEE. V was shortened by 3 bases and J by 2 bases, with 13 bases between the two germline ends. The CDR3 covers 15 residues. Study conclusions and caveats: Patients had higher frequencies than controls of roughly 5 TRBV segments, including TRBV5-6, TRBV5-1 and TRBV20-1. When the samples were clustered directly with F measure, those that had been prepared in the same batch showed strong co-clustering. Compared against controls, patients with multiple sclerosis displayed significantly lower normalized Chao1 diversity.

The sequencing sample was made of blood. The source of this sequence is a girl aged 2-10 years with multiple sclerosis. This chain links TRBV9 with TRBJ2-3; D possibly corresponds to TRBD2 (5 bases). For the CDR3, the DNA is TGTGCCAGCAGCGCCCTGGCGGGTCTCACAGATACGCAGTATTTT. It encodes CASSALAGLTDTQYF.